This T cell receptor beta chain stems from a study of T cell repertoires in cytomegalovirus infection. Regarding this clonotype: Its antigen remains unidentified.

After removal of 4 bases from V and 7 bases from J, the junction contained 10 bases not matched to a gene. The CDR3 covers 15 residues. CDR1 SGDLS and CDR2 YYNGEE come from the germline V gene. Study-wide points: Across the ex vivo response, the dominant clonotypes were HLA-C-restricted CMV-specific TCR beta clonotypes.

In TCRdb, the reads were re-called with MiXCR into one record per CDR3 protein. The repertoire has 750,000 to 950,000 distinct CDR3 sequences, about 29% of them found once; the top ten carry 13%. The sample in question was cultured CD8+ T cells from PBMCs, obtained from culture after CMV antigen stimulation. The chain joins TRBV9 to TRBJ2-1; TRBD1 matches 8 bases. The origin of this receptor is a human donor in good health (CMV status not recorded). Some clones in this sample may be carry-over from other donors' samples. CDR3 in amino acids: CASSPPTGEVNEQFF. The CDR3 nucleotides read TGTGCCAGCAGCCCCCCGACAGGGGAAGTGAATGAGCAGTTCTTC.